Listed below are T cell receptor beta chains from one sample, sequenced in a study of T-cell memory formation after mild COVID-19. TCRdb re-derived calls from the 5' RACE reads in MiXCR, one entry per CDR3 protein. The data show about 310,000 distinct CDR3 sequences, with 15% to 20% seen just once and roughly 22% held by the top ten. The sample taken for sequencing was PBMCs or a T cell subset sorted from them (not recorded which). Source of these receptors: a man aged 18 to 29 who had mild COVID-19 (a few samples of this study predate the infection). Cell type and time point are not known. CDR3s include the opening cysteine and the closing phenylalanine or tryptophan. Each record gives: V gene, clone size, D gene, J gene, CDR3 DNA, CDR3 protein. A D gene is named only where the DNA matches it firmly. Clone size, where shown, is once, few, many, or a class for clones that have expanded.

v_call: TRBV6-2/TRBV6-3
clone_size: NA
d_call: NA
j_call: TRBJ2-1
cdr3_nt: TGTGCCAGCCTAGAGGATTCTGAGCAGTTCTTC
cdr3_aa: CASLEDSEQFF

v_call: TRBV6-5
clone_size: NA
d_call: TRBD2
j_call: TRBJ2-5
cdr3_nt: TGTGCCAGCAGTTACAAGGGACTAATGCGAGAGACCCAGTACTTC
cdr3_aa: CASSYKGLMRETQYF

v_call: TRBV20-1
clone_size: NA
d_call: NA
j_call: TRBJ1-1
cdr3_nt: TGCAGTGCCAGAGTCCGTCGGGCTTTCTTT
cdr3_aa: CSARVRRAFF

v_call: TRBV5-1
clone_size: NA
d_call: NA
j_call: TRBJ2-1
cdr3_nt: TGCGCCAGCAGCTTGGGGGTCTATGAGCAGTTCTTC
cdr3_aa: CASSLGVYEQFF

v_call: TRBV7-9
clone_size: many
d_call: NA
j_call: TRBJ2-5
cdr3_nt: TGTGCCAGCAGGAGGACCGAGGAGACCCAGTACTTC
cdr3_aa: CASRRTEETQYF

v_call: TRBV28
clone_size: NA
d_call: NA
j_call: TRBJ1-6
cdr3_nt: TGTGCCAGCAGGGCCCCTGGAGTTTCACCCCTCCACTTT
cdr3_aa: CASRAPGVSPLHF

v_call: TRBV20-1
clone_size: NA
d_call: NA
j_call: TRBJ1-5
cdr3_nt: TGCAGTGGTGGCGGAGTACCTAGCACAGATACGCAGCATTTT
cdr3_aa: CSGGGVPSTDTQHF

v_call: TRBV6-5
clone_size: medium-sized
d_call: NA
j_call: TRBJ1-1
cdr3_nt: TGTGCCAGCAGTTACTACCCCGGTCGGGGCACTGAAGCTTTCTTT
cdr3_aa: CASSYYPGRGTEAFF

v_call: TRBV5-1
clone_size: NA
d_call: NA
j_call: TRBJ1-6
cdr3_nt: TGCGCCAGCAGCTTGGATACAATTCTGTGGAATTCACCCCTCCACTTT
cdr3_aa: CASSLDTILWNSPLHF

v_call: TRBV9
clone_size: few
d_call: NA
j_call: TRBJ2-3
cdr3_nt: TGTGCCAGCAGCACATCGAACGGGGGTGACACAGATACGCAGTATTTT
cdr3_aa: CASSTSNGGDTDTQYF

v_call: TRBV11-2
clone_size: few
d_call: NA
j_call: TRBJ1-5
cdr3_nt: TGTGCCAGCAGCTTAGGGAACATCGGTCAGCCCCAGCATTTT
cdr3_aa: CASSLGNIGQPQHF

v_call: TRBV4-3
clone_size: NA
d_call: NA
j_call: TRBJ2-2
cdr3_nt: TGCGCCAGCAGCCTATTCTTTCAGGGAAACACCGGGGAGCTGTTTTTT
cdr3_aa: CASSLFFQGNTGELFF

v_call: TRBV29-1
clone_size: NA
d_call: NA
j_call: TRBJ2-4
cdr3_nt: TGCAGCGTTGTCGGGCCCCGAGTGAACATTCAGTACTTC
cdr3_aa: CSVVGPRVNIQYF

v_call: TRBV7-2
clone_size: few
d_call: TRBD1
j_call: TRBJ1-2
cdr3_nt: TGTGCCAGCAGCTACTCGACAGGGGAGAACTATGGCTACACCTTC
cdr3_aa: CASSYSTGENYGYTF

v_call: TRBV7-8
clone_size: NA
d_call: NA
j_call: TRBJ1-1
cdr3_nt: TGTGCCAGCAGCTCCCGACAGGAGGGAAACACTGAAGCTTTCTTT
cdr3_aa: CASSSRQEGNTEAFF

v_call: TRBV27
clone_size: NA
d_call: NA
j_call: TRBJ1-5
cdr3_nt: TGTGCCAGCAGTCCAGGACAGTATAGCAATCAGCCCCAGCATTTT
cdr3_aa: CASSPGQYSNQPQHF

v_call: TRBV19
clone_size: NA
d_call: NA
j_call: TRBJ1-1
cdr3_nt: TGTGCCAGTAGTATCCCAGGATACAACACTGAAGCTTTCTTT
cdr3_aa: CASSIPGYNTEAFF

v_call: TRBV29-1
clone_size: NA
d_call: NA
j_call: TRBJ1-1
cdr3_nt: TGCAGCGTTGAAGATTTGGGGACTGAAGCTTTCTTT
cdr3_aa: CSVEDLGTEAFF

v_call: TRBV27
clone_size: many
d_call: TRBD2
j_call: TRBJ2-1
cdr3_nt: TGTGCCAGCAGTTATAGCGGGCGGAGCTCCTACAATGAGCAGTTCTTC
cdr3_aa: CASSYSGRSSYNEQFF

v_call: TRBV9
clone_size: few
d_call: NA
j_call: TRBJ2-1
cdr3_nt: TGTGCCAGCAGCGTAGCTTGGGTGAGAAGCGGATCCTACAATGAGCAGTTCTTC
cdr3_aa: CASSVAWVRSGSYNEQFF

v_call: TRBV5-1
clone_size: many
d_call: TRBD2
j_call: TRBJ2-3
cdr3_nt: TGCGCCAGCAGCGTCGGTAGCGGGGGGACAGATACGCAGTATTTT
cdr3_aa: CASSVGSGGTDTQYF

v_call: TRBV25-1
clone_size: NA
d_call: NA
j_call: TRBJ1-4
cdr3_nt: TGTGCCAGCAGTGGCCTAGACAGGCCAACTAATGAAAAACTGTTTTTT
cdr3_aa: CASSGLDRPTNEKLFF

v_call: TRBV6-2/TRBV6-3
clone_size: NA
d_call: NA
j_call: TRBJ1-1
cdr3_nt: TGTGCCAGCAGTTACGTACGGGGTCGGGAGAACACTGAAGCTTTCTTT
cdr3_aa: CASSYVRGRENTEAFF

v_call: TRBV7-2
clone_size: NA
d_call: NA
j_call: TRBJ2-3
cdr3_nt: TGTGCCAGCAGCCTCCGGGACTCCACCCCTGGAACAGATACGCAGTATTTT
cdr3_aa: CASSLRDSTPGTDTQYF

v_call: TRBV12-3/TRBV12-4
clone_size: NA
d_call: NA
j_call: TRBJ1-2
cdr3_nt: TGTGCCAGCAGCACCGCAACAGGGTACTATGGCTACACCTTC
cdr3_aa: CASSTATGYYGYTF

v_call: TRBV28
clone_size: NA
d_call: TRBD2
j_call: TRBJ2-2
cdr3_nt: TGTGCCAGCAGTCCTTCACTAGCGGGGGTCGGGGAGCTGTTTTTT
cdr3_aa: CASSPSLAGVGELFF

v_call: TRBV29-1
clone_size: NA
d_call: TRBD2
j_call: TRBJ2-7
cdr3_nt: TGCAGCGTTGAAGGGCTAGCGGGGGATTGGGACGAGCAGTACTTC
cdr3_aa: CSVEGLAGDWDEQYF

v_call: TRBV7-9
clone_size: many
d_call: NA
j_call: TRBJ2-5
cdr3_nt: TGTGCCAGCAGAACTGAACAAGAGACCCAGTACTTC
cdr3_aa: CASRTEQETQYF

v_call: TRBV7-2
clone_size: NA
d_call: TRBD2
j_call: TRBJ2-5
cdr3_nt: TGTGCCAGCAGCCGGGACTATAAAGAGACCCAGTACTTC
cdr3_aa: CASSRDYKETQYF

v_call: TRBV3-1
clone_size: NA
d_call: NA
j_call: TRBJ2-1
cdr3_nt: TGTGCCAGCAGCCAAATGGAGTACAATGAGCAGTTCTTC
cdr3_aa: CASSQMEYNEQFF

v_call: TRBV19
clone_size: few
d_call: TRBD2
j_call: TRBJ2-3
cdr3_nt: TGTGCCAGTAGTGCGTCTAGCGGGGGGGATACGCAGTATTTT
cdr3_aa: CASSASSGGDTQYF